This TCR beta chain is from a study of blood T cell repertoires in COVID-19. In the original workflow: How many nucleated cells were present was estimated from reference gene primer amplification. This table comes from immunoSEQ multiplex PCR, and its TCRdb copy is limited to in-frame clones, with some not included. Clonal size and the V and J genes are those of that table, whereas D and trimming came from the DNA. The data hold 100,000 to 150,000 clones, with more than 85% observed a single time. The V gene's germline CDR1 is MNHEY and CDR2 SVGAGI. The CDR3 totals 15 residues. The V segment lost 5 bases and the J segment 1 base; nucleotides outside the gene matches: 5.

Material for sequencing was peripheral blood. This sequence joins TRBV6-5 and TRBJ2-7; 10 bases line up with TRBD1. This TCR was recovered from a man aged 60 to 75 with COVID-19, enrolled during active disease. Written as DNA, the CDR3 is TGTGCCAGCAGTCCCCGGGACAGGGGATCCTACGAGCAGTACTTC. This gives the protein CASSPRDRGSYEQYF.